This TCR beta chain was recorded in a study of T cell changes during pregnancy in multiple sclerosis. This table comes from immunoSEQ multiplex PCR, and its TCRdb copy is limited to in-frame clones, with some not included. The sample lists 85,000 to 120,000 clones; about 90% were seen once. Looked up from germline, CDR1 is SGHTA and CDR2 is FQGNSA. The CDR3 has 15 residues. V was pared by 3 bases and J by 6 bases, with 6 bases of the junction left unmatched. This receptor was taken from a female donor with multiple sclerosis, enrolled in a pregnancy study. The sequencing here drew on peripheral blood, taken before pregnancy. The genes are TRBV7-2 and TRBJ2-1; 9 bases are a match to TRBD2. CDR3 sequence (DNA): TGTGCCAGCAGCTTTTCCGGGACTAGCAGCAATGAGCAGTTCTTC. Translating it yields CASSFSGTSSNEQFF.